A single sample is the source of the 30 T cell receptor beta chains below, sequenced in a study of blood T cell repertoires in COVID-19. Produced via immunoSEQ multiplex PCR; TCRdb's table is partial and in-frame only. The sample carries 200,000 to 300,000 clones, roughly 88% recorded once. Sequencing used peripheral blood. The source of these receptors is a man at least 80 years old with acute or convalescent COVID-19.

In DNA form, the CDR3 reads TGTGCCACCAGCAGAGTGCCAGGGGGGCCTCCTAGCACAGATACGCAGTATTTT. As protein: CATSRVPGGPPSTDTQYF. The gene calls are TRBV15 and TRBJ2-3; possible D gene TRBD1, 7 bases. The CDR3 spans 18 residues. The V gene's germline CDR1 is LNHNV and CDR2 YYDKDF (reference sequence). The V end lost 1 base, the J end lost 0 bases, and 17 bases lay between the germline ends.

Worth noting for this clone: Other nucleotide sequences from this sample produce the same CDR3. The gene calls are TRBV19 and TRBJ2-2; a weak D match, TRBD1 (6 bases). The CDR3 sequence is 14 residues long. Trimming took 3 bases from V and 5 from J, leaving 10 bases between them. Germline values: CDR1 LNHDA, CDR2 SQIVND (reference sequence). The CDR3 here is CASSITGSTGELFF. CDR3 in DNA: TGTGCCAGTAGTATTACAGGGTCGACCGGGGAGCTGTTTTTT. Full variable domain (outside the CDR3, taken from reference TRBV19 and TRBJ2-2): DGGITQSPKYLFRKEGQNVTLSCEQNLNHDAMYWYRQDPGQGLRLIYYSQIVNDFQKGDIAEGYSVSREKKESFPLTVTSAQKNPTAFYLCASSITGSTGELFFGEGSRLTVL.

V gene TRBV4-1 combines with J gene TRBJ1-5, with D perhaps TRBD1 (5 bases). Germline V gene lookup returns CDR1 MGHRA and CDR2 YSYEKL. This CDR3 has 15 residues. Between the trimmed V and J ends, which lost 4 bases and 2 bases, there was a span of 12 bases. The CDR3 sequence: CASSRKDSRNQPQHF. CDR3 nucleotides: TGCGCCAGCAGCCGAAAAGACAGTCGCAATCAGCCCCAGCATTTT.

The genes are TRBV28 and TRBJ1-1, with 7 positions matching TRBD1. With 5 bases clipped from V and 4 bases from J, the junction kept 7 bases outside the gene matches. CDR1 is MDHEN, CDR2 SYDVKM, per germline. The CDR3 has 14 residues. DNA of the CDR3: TGTGCCAGCAGTCCGGGGACAGTATTCACTGAAGCTTTCTTT. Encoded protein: CASSPGTVFTEAFF.

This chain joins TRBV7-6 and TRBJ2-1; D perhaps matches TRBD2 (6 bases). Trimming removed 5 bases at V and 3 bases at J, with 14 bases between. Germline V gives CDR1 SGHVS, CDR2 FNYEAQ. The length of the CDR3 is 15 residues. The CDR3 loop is CASSLRDSGYNEQFF. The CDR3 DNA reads TGTGCCAGCAGCCTTCGGGACTCCGGCTACAATGAGCAGTTCTTC.

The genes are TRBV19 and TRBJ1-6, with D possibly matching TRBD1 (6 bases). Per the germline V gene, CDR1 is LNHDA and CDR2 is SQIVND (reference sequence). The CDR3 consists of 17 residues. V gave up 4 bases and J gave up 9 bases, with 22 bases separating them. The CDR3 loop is CASSKGPGTRIGSPLHF. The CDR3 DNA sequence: TGTGCCAGTAGTAAAGGTCCCGGGACACGAATAGGTTCACCCCTCCACTTT.

In DNA form, the CDR3 reads TGTGCCAGCAGCTTATCCACAGGGGGGAACACCATATATTTT. Residues: CASSLSTGGNTIYF. The chain has TRBV11-2 and TRBJ1-3, with 8 bases lining up with TRBD1. J was trimmed by 7 bases and V by 2 bases; bases with no gene match: 4. The length of the CDR3 is 14 residues. CDR1 is SGHAT and CDR2 is FQNNGV in the germline V gene.

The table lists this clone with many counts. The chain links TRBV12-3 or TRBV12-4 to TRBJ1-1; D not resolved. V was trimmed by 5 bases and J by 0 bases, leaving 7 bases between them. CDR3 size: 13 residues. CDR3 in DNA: TGTGCCAGCAGTACCGGGATGAACACTGAAGCTTTCTTT. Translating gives CASSTGMNTEAFF.

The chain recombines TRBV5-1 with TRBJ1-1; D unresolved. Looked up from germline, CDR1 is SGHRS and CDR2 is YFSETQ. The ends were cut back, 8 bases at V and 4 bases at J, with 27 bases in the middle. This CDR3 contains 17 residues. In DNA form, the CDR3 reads TGCGCCAGTATGTTGTTCCTAAGGGAGGGCCCGAGCACTGAAGCTTTCTTT. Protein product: CASMLFLREGPSTEAFF.

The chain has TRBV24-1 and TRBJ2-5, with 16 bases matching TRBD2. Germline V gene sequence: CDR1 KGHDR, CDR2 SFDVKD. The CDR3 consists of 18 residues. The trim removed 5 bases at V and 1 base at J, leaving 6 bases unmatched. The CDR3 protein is CATSGPGLAGGGQETQYF. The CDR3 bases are TGTGCCACCAGTGGCCCGGGACTAGCGGGAGGGGGCCAAGAGACCCAGTACTTC.

The CDR3 loop is CASSWGAFSGRGDEQFF. DNA for the CDR3: TGTGCCAGCAGCTGGGGAGCCTTTAGCGGCCGTGGGGATGAGCAGTTCTTC. The rearrangement joins TRBV11-3 to TRBJ2-1; possibly TRBD2 for D (6 bases). The germline V and J ends were trimmed by 4 bases and 8 bases, with 24 bases remaining between them. Germline loops: CDR1 SGHNT, CDR2 YENEEA. The CDR3 covers 17 residues.

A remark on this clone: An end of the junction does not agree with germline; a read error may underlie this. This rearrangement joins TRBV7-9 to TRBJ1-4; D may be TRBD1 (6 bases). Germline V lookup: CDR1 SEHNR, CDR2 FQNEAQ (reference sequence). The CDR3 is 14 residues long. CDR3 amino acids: CTSSPGATNEKLFF. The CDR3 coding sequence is TGTACCAGCAGCCCAGGGGCAACTAATGAAAAACTGTTTTTT.

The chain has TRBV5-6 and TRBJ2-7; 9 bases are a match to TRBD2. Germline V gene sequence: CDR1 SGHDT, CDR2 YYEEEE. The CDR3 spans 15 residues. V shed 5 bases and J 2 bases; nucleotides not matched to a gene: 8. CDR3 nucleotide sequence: TGTGCCAGCAGTAAAATAGCGGGAGAGGCCTACGAGCAGTACTTC. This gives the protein CASSKIAGEAYEQYF. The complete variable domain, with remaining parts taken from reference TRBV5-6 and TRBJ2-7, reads DAGVTQSPTHLIKTRGQQVTLRCSPKSGHDTVSWYQQALGQGPQFIFQYYEEEERQRGNFPDRFSGHQFPNYSSELNVNALLLGDSALYLCASSKIAGEAYEQYFGPGTRLTVT.

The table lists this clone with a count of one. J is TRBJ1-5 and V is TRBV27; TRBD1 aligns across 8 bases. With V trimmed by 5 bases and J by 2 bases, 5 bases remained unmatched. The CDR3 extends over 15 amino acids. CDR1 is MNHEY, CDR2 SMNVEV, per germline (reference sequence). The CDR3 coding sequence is TGTGCCAGCAGTGAGGACAGGGTGGGCAATCAGCCCCAGCATTTT. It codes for CASSEDRVGNQPQHF.

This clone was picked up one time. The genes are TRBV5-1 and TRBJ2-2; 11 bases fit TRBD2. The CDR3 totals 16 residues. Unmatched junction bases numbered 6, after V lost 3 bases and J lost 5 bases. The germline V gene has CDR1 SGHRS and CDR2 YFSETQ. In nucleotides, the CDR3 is TGCGCCAGCAGCTCCGGGACTAGCGGCGGAACCGGGGAGCTGTTTTTT. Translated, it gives CASSSGTSGGTGELFF.

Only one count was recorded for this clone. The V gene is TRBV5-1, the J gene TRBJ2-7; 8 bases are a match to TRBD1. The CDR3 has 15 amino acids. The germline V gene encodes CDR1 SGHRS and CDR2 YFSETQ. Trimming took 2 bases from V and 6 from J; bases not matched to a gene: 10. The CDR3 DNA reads TGCGCCAGCAGCTTAGGACAGGGTAGAACTTCCGAGCAGTACTTC. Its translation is CASSLGQGRTSEQYF.

CDR3: CASSSGTSLRAGELFF. In DNA form, the CDR3 reads TGTGCCAGCAGCTCCGGGACTTCCCTACGGGCCGGGGAGCTGTTTTTT. This chain uses TRBV7-8 with TRBJ2-2; D may be TRBD2 (6 bases). V was pared by 4 bases and J by 6 bases, with 18 bases between. The germline V gene encodes CDR1 SGHVS and CDR2 FQNEAQ. The CDR3 totals 16 residues.

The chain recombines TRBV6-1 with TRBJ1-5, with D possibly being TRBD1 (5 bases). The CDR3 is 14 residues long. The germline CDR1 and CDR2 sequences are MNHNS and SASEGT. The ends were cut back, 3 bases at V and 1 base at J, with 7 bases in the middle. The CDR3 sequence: CASSDGGSNQPQHF. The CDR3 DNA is TGTGCCAGCAGTGACGGGGGGAGCAATCAGCCCCAGCATTTT.

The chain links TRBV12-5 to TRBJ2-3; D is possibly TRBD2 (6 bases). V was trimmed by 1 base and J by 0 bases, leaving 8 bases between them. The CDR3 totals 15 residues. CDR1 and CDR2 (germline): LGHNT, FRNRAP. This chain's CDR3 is CASGLGLASTDTQYF. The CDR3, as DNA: TGTGCTAGTGGTTTGGGGCTAGCGAGCACAGATACGCAGTATTTT.

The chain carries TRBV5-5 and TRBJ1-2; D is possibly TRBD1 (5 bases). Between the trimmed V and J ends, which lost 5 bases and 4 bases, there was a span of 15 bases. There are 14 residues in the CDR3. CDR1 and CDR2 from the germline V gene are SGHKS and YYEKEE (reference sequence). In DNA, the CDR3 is TGTGCCAGCAGTCCTACTCAGGGTACCTATGGCTACACCTTC. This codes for CASSPTQGTYGYTF.

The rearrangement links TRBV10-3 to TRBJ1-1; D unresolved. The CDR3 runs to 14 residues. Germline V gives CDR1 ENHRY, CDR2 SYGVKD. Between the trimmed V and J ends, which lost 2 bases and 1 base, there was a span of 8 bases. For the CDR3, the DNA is TGTGCCATCAGTGAGGCGGTGAAGAACACTGAAGCTTTCTTT. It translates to CAISEAVKNTEAFF.

CDR3 amino acids: CATRGQGARDTQYF. Here the CDR3 DNA reads TGTGCCACCAGGGGACAGGGGGCAAGAGATACGCAGTATTTT. This chain uses TRBV24-1 with TRBJ2-3; 12 nucleotides match TRBD1. Germline-derived CDR1 and CDR2 are KGHDR and SFDVKD. The J segment lost 5 bases and the V segment lost 7 bases, leaving 3 bases of the junction unmatched. The CDR3 spans 14 residues.

The CDR3 spells CASSTPNGEATQYF. In DNA form, the CDR3 reads TGTGCCAGCAGTACCCCCAATGGGGAGGCGACCCAGTACTTC. This sequence joins TRBV28 and TRBJ2-5, with D possibly matching TRBD2 (6 bases). The V end was cut by 5 bases, the J end by 7 bases, with 17 bases between. Looked up from germline, CDR1 is MDHEN and CDR2 is SYDVKM. The CDR3 extends over 14 amino acids.

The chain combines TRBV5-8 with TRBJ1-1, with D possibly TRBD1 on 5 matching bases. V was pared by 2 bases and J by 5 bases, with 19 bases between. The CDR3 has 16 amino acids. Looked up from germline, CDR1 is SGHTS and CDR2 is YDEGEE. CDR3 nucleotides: TGTGCCAGCAGCTTCCTGTCTGGGGCAGGGAAAACTGAAGCTTTCTTT. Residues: CASSFLSGAGKTEAFF.

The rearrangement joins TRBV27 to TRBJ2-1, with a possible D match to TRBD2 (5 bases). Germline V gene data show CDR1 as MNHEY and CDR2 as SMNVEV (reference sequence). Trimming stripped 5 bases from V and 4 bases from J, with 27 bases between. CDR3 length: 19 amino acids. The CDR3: CASSPRFGVAGKSYNEQFF. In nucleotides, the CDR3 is TGTGCCAGCAGTCCCAGATTTGGGGTCGCGGGCAAGTCGTACAATGAGCAGTTCTTC.

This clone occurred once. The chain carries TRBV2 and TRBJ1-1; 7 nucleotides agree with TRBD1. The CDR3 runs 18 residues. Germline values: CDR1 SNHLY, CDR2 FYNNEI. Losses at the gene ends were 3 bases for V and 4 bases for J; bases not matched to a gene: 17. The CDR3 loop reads CASSEYQAGGRIGTEAFF. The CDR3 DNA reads TGTGCCAGCAGTGAGTACCAGGCAGGGGGGAGGATTGGCACTGAAGCTTTCTTT.

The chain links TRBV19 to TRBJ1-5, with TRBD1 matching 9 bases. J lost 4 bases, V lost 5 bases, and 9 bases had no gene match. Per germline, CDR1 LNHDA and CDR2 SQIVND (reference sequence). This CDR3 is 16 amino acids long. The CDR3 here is CASSRSGTGRNQPQHF. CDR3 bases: TGTGCCAGTAGTCGAAGCGGGACAGGGCGTAATCAGCCCCAGCATTTT. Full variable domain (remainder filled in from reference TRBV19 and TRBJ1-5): DGGITQSPKYLFRKEGQNVTLSCEQNLNHDAMYWYRQDPGQGLRLIYYSQIVNDFQKGDIAEGYSVSREKKESFPLTVTSAQKNPTAFYLCASSRSGTGRNQPQHFGDGTRLSIL.

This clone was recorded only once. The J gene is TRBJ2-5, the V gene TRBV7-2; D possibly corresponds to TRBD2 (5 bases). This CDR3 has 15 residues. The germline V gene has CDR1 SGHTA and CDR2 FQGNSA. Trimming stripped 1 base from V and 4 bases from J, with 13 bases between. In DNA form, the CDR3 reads TGTGCCAGCAGCTTAGGCGGGCGCCGCAGAGAGACCCAGTACTTC. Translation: CASSLGGRRRETQYF. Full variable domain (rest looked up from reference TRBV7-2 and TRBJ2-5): GAGVSQSPSNKVTEKGKDVELRCDPISGHTALYWYRQSLGQGLEFLIYFQGNSAPDKSGLPSDRFSAERTGGSVSTLTIQRTQQEDSAVYLCASSLGGRRRETQYFGPGTRLLVL.

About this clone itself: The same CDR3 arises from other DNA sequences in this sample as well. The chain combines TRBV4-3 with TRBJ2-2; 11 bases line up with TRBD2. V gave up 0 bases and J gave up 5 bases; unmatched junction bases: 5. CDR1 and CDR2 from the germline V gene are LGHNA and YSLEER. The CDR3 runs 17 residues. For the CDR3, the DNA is TGCGCCAGCAGCCAAGACCCTACTAGCGGGGGAACCGGGGAGCTGTTTTTT. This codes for CASSQDPTSGGTGELFF.

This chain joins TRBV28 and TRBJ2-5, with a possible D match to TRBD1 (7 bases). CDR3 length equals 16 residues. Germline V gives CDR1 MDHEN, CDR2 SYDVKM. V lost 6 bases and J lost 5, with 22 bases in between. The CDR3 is CASRKTGWRGEETQYF. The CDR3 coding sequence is TGTGCCAGCAGAAAGACAGGGTGGCGGGGTGAGGAGACCCAGTACTTC.